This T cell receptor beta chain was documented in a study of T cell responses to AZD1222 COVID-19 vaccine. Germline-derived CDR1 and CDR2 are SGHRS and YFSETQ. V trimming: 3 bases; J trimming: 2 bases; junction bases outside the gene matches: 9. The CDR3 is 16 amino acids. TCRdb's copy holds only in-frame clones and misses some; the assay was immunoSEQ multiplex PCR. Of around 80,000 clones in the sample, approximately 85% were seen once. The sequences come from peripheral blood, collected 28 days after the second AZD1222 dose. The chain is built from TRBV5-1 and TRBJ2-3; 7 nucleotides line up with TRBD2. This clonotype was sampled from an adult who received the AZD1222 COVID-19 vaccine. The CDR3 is CASSSLPGGTTDTQYF. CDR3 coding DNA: TGCGCCAGCAGCTCCCTGCCCGGGGGGACCACAGATACGCAGTATTTT.